A single sample gave rise to the 16 T cell receptor beta chains below, sequenced in a study of blood T cells in healthy people across ages. Next came a second PCR, run for roughly 6 to 11 cycles, which used a sample-barcoded 5' primer along with a J-beta primer mix. From the 5' RACE reads, TCRdb called clonotypes with MiXCR, one entry per CDR3 protein. The sample lists 1.5 million to 1.8 million distinct CDR3 sequences, about 42% seen once, with around 4% in the top ten. The sequenced sample was blood. These receptor sequences come from a woman under 30 in good health.

This rearrangement joins TRBV5-1 to TRBJ1-4; D is possibly TRBD1 (5 bases). CDR3 length: 14 residues. V lost 1 base to trimming and J lost 6 bases, with 10 bases between them. The germline V gene has CDR1 SGHRS and CDR2 YFSETQ. The CDR3: CASSLKRGDEKLFF. CDR3 in DNA: TGCGCCAGCAGCTTGAAACGGGGGGATGAAAAACTGTTTTTT.

This chain joins TRBV6-2 or TRBV6-3 and TRBJ2-1; TRBD2 agrees at 8 bases. The end of the DNA is better explained by TRBJ2-7, so the J call may be wrong. CDR3 size: 15 residues. Germline assignment: CDR1 MNHEY and CDR2 SVGEGT. CDR3 nucleotide sequence: TGTGCCAGCCGACTCGGACTAGCAGCCTACAATGAGCAGTACTTC. Amino acid sequence: CASRLGLAAYNEQYF.

This clonotype was recorded a few times. V is TRBV18 and J is TRBJ2-5; 8 bases line up with TRBD2. Unmatched junction bases numbered 8, after V lost 0 bases and J lost 2 bases. Germline-derived CDR1 and CDR2 are KGHSH and LQKENI. The CDR3 is 17 amino acids. The CDR3 spells CASSPPGSSGVQETQYF. The CDR3 nucleotides are TGTGCCAGCTCACCACCGGGCAGTAGCGGGGTTCAAGAGACCCAGTACTTC. Together with reference TRBV18 and TRBJ2-5, the CDR3 gives the full variable domain: NAGVMQNPRHLVRRRGQEARLRCSPMKGHSHVYWYRQLPEEGLKFMVYLQKENIIDESGMPKERFSAEFPKEGPSILRIQQVVRGDSAAYFCASSPPGSSGVQETQYFGPGTRLLVL.

This clonotype occurred a few times. The chain employs TRBV7-2 and TRBJ2-1, with a tentative D call TRBD2 (6 bases). Per germline, CDR1 SGHTA and CDR2 FQGNSA. V gave up 5 bases and J gave up 8 bases, with 16 bases separating them. The CDR3 length is 14 residues. The CDR3, as DNA: TGTGCCAGCAGCCCAACTAGCCGTCGGGATGAGCAGTTCTTC. Translating it yields CASSPTSRRDEQFF.

The V call is TRBV5-1, the J call TRBJ2-1, with 8 positions matching TRBD2. V lost 4 bases, J lost 8 bases, and 5 bases stayed unmatched. Germline CDR1 is SGHRS and CDR2 is YFSETQ. The CDR3 runs to 13 residues. The CDR3 DNA follows: TGCGCCAGCAGCCAGCGGGGGCCCCATGAGCAGTTCTTC. Translated, it gives CASSQRGPHEQFF.

This chain connects TRBV20-1 to TRBJ1-1; TRBD1 is a possible D gene (6 bases). Germline CDR1 reads DFQATT; CDR2 reads SNEGSKA (reference sequence). V was trimmed by 0 bases and J by 8 bases, leaving 19 bases between them. The CDR3 is made up of 15 amino acids. CDR3 bases: TGCAGTGCTAGAGAAGGGGGACTCTCCGGACGGGAAGCTTTCTTT. It yields the protein CSAREGGLSGREAFF.

This clonotype was counted between two and nine times. The V call is TRBV7-2, the J call TRBJ1-6; D gene ambiguous. The CDR3 covers 14 residues. V gave up 5 bases and J gave up 2 bases, with 7 bases separating them. Germline-derived CDR1 and CDR2 are SGHTA and FQGNSA. CDR3: CASSPQTYNSPLHF. DNA for the CDR3: TGTGCCAGCAGCCCCCAGACCTATAATTCACCCCTCCACTTT.

This clonotype was seen a handful of times. This chain links TRBV4-3 with TRBJ1-1; D is uncertain. CDR3 length equals 16 residues. The V gene's germline CDR1 is LGHNA and CDR2 YSLEER. Trimming stripped 0 bases from V and 2 bases from J, with 13 bases between. CDR3 residues: CASSQELNRYNTEAFF. The CDR3 DNA sequence: TGCGCCAGCAGCCAAGAACTAAACAGATACAACACTGAAGCTTTCTTT.

This chain connects TRBV11-2 to TRBJ1-5, with TRBD1 as a possible D gene (5 bases). The CDR3 contains 15 residues. The germline gives CDR1 SGHAT, CDR2 FQNNGV. V was trimmed by 1 base and J by 3 bases, leaving 10 bases between them. This chain's CDR3 is CASSLGGGTNQPQHF. In nucleotides, the CDR3 is TGTGCCAGCAGCTTAGGGGGGGGTACCAATCAGCCCCAGCATTTT. The full variable domain, rest sourced from reference TRBV11-2 and TRBJ1-5, is EAGVAQSPRYKIIEKRQSVAFWCNPISGHATLYWYQQILGQGPKLLIQFQNNGVVDDSQLPKDRFSAERLKGVDSTLKIQPAKLEDSAVYLCASSLGGGTNQPQHFGDGTRLSIL.

A few counts support this clonotype. The rearrangement joins TRBV7-9 to TRBJ1-6; the D is unclear. This CDR3 has 14 residues. Germline V gene data show CDR1 as SEHNR and CDR2 as FQNEAQ (reference sequence). Between the trimmed V and J ends, which lost 5 bases and 0 bases, there was a span of 5 bases. The CDR3 region has the DNA TGTGCCAGCAGCGCAGACTCCTATAATTCACCCCTCCACTTT. Its protein is CASSADSYNSPLHF. The full variable domain, rest sourced from reference TRBV7-9 and TRBJ1-6, is DTGVSQNPRHKITKRGQNVTFRCDPISEHNRLYWYRQTLGQGPEFLTYFQNEAQLEKSRLLSDRFSAERPKGSFSTLEIQRTEQGDSAMYLCASSADSYNSPLHFGNGTRLTVT.

The chain is built from TRBV7-9 and TRBJ2-5; tentative D call: TRBD2 (6 bases). The CDR3 loop spans 13 amino acids. V lost 5 bases and J lost 11, with 18 bases in between. From germline, CDR1 is SEHNR and CDR2 FQNEAQ (reference sequence). This CDR3 is CASSRLASNEQYF. CDR3 nucleotide sequence: TGTGCCAGCAGCCGGCTAGCGAGCAATGAGCAGTACTTC.

On this clonotype: This is likely a read error, given that the CDR3 carries no conserved phenylalanine or tryptophan at its end. V is TRBV7-2 and J is TRBJ2-7; D is undetermined. This CDR3 contains 15 residues. Germline CDR1 and CDR2: SGHTA and FQGNSA. CDR3 in DNA: TGCGCCAGCAGCGACAACCTAGACTCCTTCTACGAGCAGTACTAC. The encoded protein is CASSDNLDSFYEQYY.

This clonotype was observed a handful of times. V usage is TRBV2 and J usage is TRBJ2-4; D remains unclear. The J call may be mistaken, given a closer DNA end match to TRBJ2-7. There are 12 residues in the CDR3. Looked up from germline, CDR1 is SNHLY and CDR2 is FYNNEI. CDR3 amino acids: CASSRSRNEQYF. CDR3 DNA: TGTGCCAGCAGTCGTAGCCGTAACGAGCAGTACTTC.

The gene calls are TRBV5-4 and TRBJ2-1; tentative D call: TRBD1 (5 bases). The V and J ends lost 3 bases and 5 bases respectively, with 9 bases between them. The CDR3 length is 13 residues. Germline V lookup: CDR1 SGHNT, CDR2 YYREEE (reference sequence). The CDR3, as DNA: TGTGCCAGCAGCTGGTACAGGAACAATGAGCAGTTCTTC. Translating it yields CASSWYRNNEQFF.

The chain is built from TRBV7-8 and TRBJ2-5; D possibly corresponds to TRBD2 (6 bases). V was cut by 5 bases and J by 4 bases, with 17 bases left in between. This CDR3 comprises 15 residues. From germline, CDR1 is SGHVS and CDR2 FQNEAQ. CDR3 amino acids: CASSRSGPGGETQYF. The CDR3 region has the DNA TGTGCCAGCAGCCGGAGTGGCCCCGGGGGAGAGACCCAGTACTTC.

The chain combines TRBV20-1 with TRBJ2-5; 7 bases are shared with TRBD2. The J call is doubtful: the DNA matches TRBJ2-7 better. Germline V gene sequence: CDR1 DFQATT, CDR2 SNEGSKA (reference sequence). The CDR3 is made up of 16 amino acids. CDR3 loop: CSARDFSGAMTYEQYF. CDR3 bases: TGCAGTGCTAGAGACTTCAGCGGGGCCATGACCTACGAGCAGTACTTC.